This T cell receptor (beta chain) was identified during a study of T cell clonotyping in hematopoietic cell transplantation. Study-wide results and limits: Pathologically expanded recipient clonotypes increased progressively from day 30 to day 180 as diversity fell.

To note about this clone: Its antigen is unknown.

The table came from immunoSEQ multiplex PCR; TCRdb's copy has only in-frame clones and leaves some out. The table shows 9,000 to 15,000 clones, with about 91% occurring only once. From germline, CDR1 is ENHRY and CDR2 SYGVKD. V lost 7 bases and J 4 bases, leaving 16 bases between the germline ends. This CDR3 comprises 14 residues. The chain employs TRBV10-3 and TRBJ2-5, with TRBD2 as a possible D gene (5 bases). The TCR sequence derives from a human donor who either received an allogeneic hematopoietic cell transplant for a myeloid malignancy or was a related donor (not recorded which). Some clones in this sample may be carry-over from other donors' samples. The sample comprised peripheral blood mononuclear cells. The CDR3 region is CAINDPTRGETQYF. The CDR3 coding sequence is TGTGCCATCAATGATCCCACCCGGGGAGAGACCCAGTACTTC.